This record looks at one T cell receptor (beta chain) sequence and its context. TCRdb recomputed calls from the RT-PCR reads with MiXCR, one row per CDR3 protein. In the table there are hundreds of thousands of distinct CDR3 sequences, 13% to 15% of which are singletons. The CDR3 length is 13 residues. Germline trimming cut 4 bases from V and 8 bases from J; bases unmatched to any gene: 7. Germline V gene sequence: CDR1 SGHTA, CDR2 FQGNSA. Sequenced input: memory CD4+ T cells from blood. This TCR was sampled from a female donor in good health, serving as a healthy control. The rearrangement joins TRBV7-2 to TRBJ1-2, with 7 nucleotides matching TRBD1. The CDR3 sequence is CASSSATGVGYTF. In DNA, the CDR3 is TGTGCCAGCAGCTCAGCTACAGGGGTAGGCTACACCTTC. The variable domain in full, completed from reference TRBV7-2 and TRBJ1-2, reads GAGVSQSPSNKVTEKGKDVELRCDPISGHTALYWYRQSLGQGLEFLIYFQGNSAPDKSGLPSDRFSAERTGGSVSTLTIQRTQQEDSAVYLCASSSATGVGYTFGSGTRLTVV.